Listed here are 10 T cell receptor beta chains from one sample, sequenced in a study of PD-L1 blockade in urothelial cancer. Only in-frame clones appear in the TCRdb table, and some are missing; sequencing was by immunoSEQ multiplex PCR. The top ten clones hold approximately 3.5% of a sample with around 100,000 clones, 91% of them seen once. Time point defined: peripheral blood 6 weeks after treatment start. The sequences come from PBMCs, collected around atezolizumab (anti-PD-L1) treatment. The receptor set was obtained from a man aged 60-69 years with urothelial cancer.

The chain uses TRBV28 and TRBJ2-1; 13 nucleotides line up with TRBD2. V trimming: 3 bases; J trimming: 8 bases; junction bases outside the gene matches: 7. Germline V lookup: CDR1 MDHEN, CDR2 SYDVKM. The CDR3 covers 16 residues. CDR3 sequence (DNA): TGTGCCAGCAGTTTCTTGTGGACTAGCGGGAGACATGAGCAGTTCTTC. Encoded protein: CASSFLWTSGRHEQFF.

V is TRBV19 and J is TRBJ2-1, with D maybe TRBD2 (5 bases). V was pared by 2 bases and J by 0 bases, with 8 bases between. The germline V gene encodes CDR1 LNHDA and CDR2 SQIVND (reference sequence). CDR3 length: 15 residues. CDR3 DNA: TGTGCCAGTAGTATAACTAGTCCCTCCTACAATGAGCAGTTCTTC. Translation gives CASSITSPSYNEQFF. Filled out from reference TRBV19 and TRBJ2-1, the complete variable domain reads DGGITQSPKYLFRKEGQNVTLSCEQNLNHDAMYWYRQDPGQGLRLIYYSQIVNDFQKGDIAEGYSVSREKKESFPLTVTSAQKNPTAFYLCASSITSPSYNEQFFGPGTRLTVL.

CDR3 residues: CASSPLAGATDTQYF. Written as DNA, the CDR3 is TGTGCCAGCAGCCCACTAGCGGGGGCCACAGATACGCAGTATTTT. This sequence joins TRBV11-2 and TRBJ2-3, with 11 bases lining up with TRBD2. The CDR3 sequence is 15 residues long. The J segment lost 2 bases and the V segment lost 5 bases, leaving 3 bases of the junction unmatched. Germline V gene lookup returns CDR1 SGHAT and CDR2 FQNNGV.

This clone was counted once. The V gene is TRBV7-2, the J gene TRBJ2-3, with 10 nucleotides matching TRBD2. CDR3 length equals 14 residues. Losses at the gene ends were 5 bases for V and 9 bases for J; bases not matched to a gene: 8. Germline CDR1 and CDR2: SGHTA and FQGNSA. In DNA form, the CDR3 reads TGTGCCAGCAGCCCAGGACTAGCGGATCCCACGCAGTATTTT. It translates to CASSPGLADPTQYF.

This rearrangement joins TRBV2 to TRBJ2-3; a weak D match, TRBD2 (7 bases). CDR3 length: 15 residues. The V gene's germline CDR1 is SNHLY and CDR2 FYNNEI. Trimming stripped 4 bases from V and 2 bases from J, with 13 bases between. This CDR3 reads CASSAAGAYTDTQYF. The CDR3 bases are TGTGCCAGCAGTGCCGCGGGGGCTTACACAGATACGCAGTATTTT.

The chain recombines TRBV5-4 with TRBJ2-7; the D gene is possibly TRBD1 (7 bases). V was pared by 0 bases and J by 2 bases, with 9 bases between. This CDR3 comprises 14 residues. The V gene's germline CDR1 is SGHNT and CDR2 YYREEE (reference sequence). CDR3: CASSLGGTAYEQYF. The DNA for the CDR3 is TGTGCCAGCAGCTTGGGCGGGACAGCCTACGAGCAGTACTTC.

A word on this clone: Relative to the germline gene, one junction end is altered; a read error may explain this. The chain uses TRBV6-1 and TRBJ1-1; TRBD1 aligns across 7 bases. The CDR3 has 16 amino acids. The germline V gene has CDR1 MNHNS and CDR2 SASEGT. Here the CDR3 reads CASIEDRASSHTEAFF. CDR3 DNA sequence: TGTGCCAGCATTGAAGACAGGGCATCAAGTCACACTGAAGCTTTCTTT.

The chain recombines TRBV7-8 with TRBJ1-5; a weak D match, TRBD1 (5 bases). Looked up from germline, CDR1 is SGHVS and CDR2 is FQNEAQ. The length of the CDR3 is 16 residues. V lost 5 bases and J lost 1, with 15 bases in between. This chain's CDR3 is CASSGLFRVSNQPQHF. CDR3 nucleotide sequence: TGTGCCAGCAGCGGGTTGTTCAGGGTGAGCAATCAGCCCCAGCATTTT. Filled out from reference TRBV7-8 and TRBJ1-5, the complete variable domain reads GAGVSQSPRYKVAKRGQDVALRCDPISGHVSLFWYQQALGQGPEFLTYFQNEAQLDKSGLPSDRFFAERPEGSVSTLKIQRTQQEDSAVYLCASSGLFRVSNQPQHFGDGTRLSIL.

This chain uses TRBV7-5 with TRBJ1-5. TRBV7-5 is described as a pseudogene. CDR3 length: 15 amino acids. The DNA for the CDR3 is TGTGTCAGAAGCTTATTGGGGGAGGGGAATCAGCCCCAGCATTTT. The encoded protein is CVRSLLGEGNQPQHF.

Only one count was recorded for this clone. The chain couples TRBV5-6 to TRBJ1-2; 10 bases align to TRBD1. CDR1 and CDR2 (germline): SGHDT, YYEEEE. The length of the CDR3 is 17 residues. After removal of 3 bases from V and 4 bases from J, the junction contained 12 bases not matched to a gene. The CDR3 loop reads CASSSRQGAIVSYGYTF. The CDR3 bases are TGTGCCAGCAGCTCTCGACAGGGGGCGATTGTTTCCTATGGCTACACCTTC. Full variable domain (rest looked up from reference TRBV5-6 and TRBJ1-2): DAGVTQSPTHLIKTRGQQVTLRCSPKSGHDTVSWYQQALGQGPQFIFQYYEEEERQRGNFPDRFSGHQFPNYSSELNVNALLLGDSALYLCASSSRQGAIVSYGYTFGSGTRLTVV.